These 16 T cell receptor beta chains came from one sample sequenced in a study of T cell repertoires in ileal Crohn's disease. Some clones are missing from TCRdb's copy, which holds only in-frame ones; the method was immunoSEQ multiplex PCR. The table records approximately 12,000 clones, just over 75% of them present only once. What was sequenced was ileal tissue. Receptors were obtained from an adult with Crohn's disease.

This clone occurred once. This chain connects TRBV5-5 to TRBJ2-5; possibly TRBD1 for D (6 bases). The CDR3 totals 15 residues. V lost 3 bases and J lost 5, with 17 bases in between. Germline CDR1 is SGHKS and CDR2 is YYEKEE (reference sequence). CDR3 coding DNA: TGTGCCAGCAGCTACCCAACAGGGCCGCGGGAGACCCAGTACTTC. Its protein is CASSYPTGPRETQYF.

This chain uses TRBV2 with TRBJ2-3, with TRBD2 matching 7 bases. CDR1 is SNHLY and CDR2 is FYNNEI in the germline V gene. V lost 2 bases to trimming and J lost 1 base; unmatched junction nucleotides: 6. The CDR3 is made up of 16 amino acids. The CDR3 loop is CASSESRLAGTDTQYF. The CDR3 region has the DNA TGTGCCAGCAGTGAAAGTCGGCTAGCGGGCACAGATACGCAGTATTTT.

In this sample, this clone turned up a few times. The chain employs TRBV7-6 and TRBJ1-2, with D possibly being TRBD1 (6 bases). The CDR3 contains 11 residues. Trimming took off 1 base at V and 14 bases at J, with 11 bases between the two ends. CDR1 and CDR2 (germline): SGHVS, FNYEAQ. The CDR3 spells CASSLEQGLTF. The CDR3 nucleotides are TGTGCCAGCAGCTTAGAACAGGGACTAACCTTC.

V gene TRBV6-1 combines with J gene TRBJ1-2, with 7 bases fitting TRBD1. CDR1 and CDR2 (germline): MNHNS, SASEGT. V shed 2 bases and J 11 bases; nucleotides not matched to a gene: 14. This CDR3 region has 15 residues. This CDR3 reads CASSERGRTGEKYTF. The CDR3 DNA is TGTGCCAGCAGTGAAAGGGGGAGAACAGGGGAAAAGTACACCTTC.

The chain joins TRBV28 to TRBJ1-5; no clear D. The CDR3 has 15 residues. V was clipped by 6 bases and J by 0 bases, with 12 bases between them. CDR1 is MDHEN, CDR2 SYDVKM, per germline. CDR3 in amino acids: CASRTNRNSNQPQHF. DNA for the CDR3: TGTGCCAGCAGGACGAACAGAAATAGCAATCAGCCCCAGCATTTT.

The genes are TRBV14 and TRBJ1-2; no reliable D call. Between the trimmed V and J ends, which lost 4 bases and 4 bases, there was a span of 22 bases. This CDR3 region has 17 residues. Germline CDR1 SGHDN, CDR2 FVKESK. The CDR3 DNA sequence: TGTGCCAGCAGCCGACGGGGAGCGGGTTCGGATTCCTATGGCTACACCTTC. It specifies CASSRRGAGSDSYGYTF.

This clone was picked up a small number of times. V usage is TRBV4-1 and J usage is TRBJ2-6, with 7 bases matching TRBD1. CDR3 length equals 18 residues. The V segment lost 2 bases and the J segment 0 bases; nucleotides outside the gene matches: 7. CDR1 and CDR2 (germline): MGHRA, YSYEKL. This chain's CDR3 is CASSQPPGQYSGANVLTF. The DNA of the CDR3 is TGCGCCAGCAGCCAACCACCGGGACAGTACTCTGGGGCCAACGTCCTGACTTTC.

This clone showed up just once. The chain carries TRBV2 and TRBJ1-6; perhaps TRBD1 as D (5 bases). The CDR3 loop spans 15 amino acids. V was cut by 7 bases and J by 0 bases, with 10 bases left in between. Germline loops: CDR1 SNHLY, CDR2 FYNNEI. The CDR3 loop is CASKRQSSYNSPLHF. For the CDR3, the DNA is TGTGCCAGCAAAAGACAGAGCTCCTATAATTCACCCCTCCACTTT.

The chain links TRBV11-3 to TRBJ2-6; TRBD1 might be the D (6 bases). CDR1 SGHNT and CDR2 YENEEA come from the germline V gene. The CDR3 has 15 residues. Trimming stripped 4 bases from V and 0 bases from J, with 7 bases between. The CDR3 protein is CASSYRVSGANVLTF. The DNA of the CDR3 is TGTGCCAGCAGCTACAGGGTCTCTGGGGCCAACGTCCTGACTTTC.

The rearrangement joins TRBV18 to TRBJ1-2, with D perhaps TRBD1 (5 bases). There are 15 residues in the CDR3. V was pared by 2 bases and J by 8 bases, with 18 bases between. Germline assignment: CDR1 KGHSH and CDR2 LQKENI. CDR3 DNA: TGTGCCAGCTCACCAAACGGACACACTCAGGGAGGCTACACCTTC. It yields the protein CASSPNGHTQGGYTF.

V gene TRBV5-1 combines with J gene TRBJ1-1, with TRBD1 identical over 8 bases. Trimming removed 1 base from V and 3 bases from J; junction bases left unmatched: 8. The CDR3 contains 16 residues. Germline V gene lookup returns CDR1 SGHRS and CDR2 YFSETQ. The CDR3 region has the DNA TGCGCCAGCAGCTTGTTTTTAAGACAGGGGCACACTGAAGCTTTCTTT. It encodes CASSLFLRQGHTEAFF.

The J gene is TRBJ1-2, the V gene TRBV5-1, with TRBD1 matching over 7 bases. CDR1 is SGHRS and CDR2 is YFSETQ in the germline V gene. The CDR3 loop spans 15 amino acids. Trimming took 4 bases from V and 3 from J; bases not matched to a gene: 9. Written as DNA, the CDR3 is TGCGCCAGCAGCCTTCGACAGGGCAGGGACTATGGCTACACCTTC. This translates into CASSLRQGRDYGYTF.

The chain has TRBV18 and TRBJ1-4; D unclear. CDR1 is KGHSH, CDR2 LQKENI, per germline. The CDR3 spans 14 residues. V was clipped by 6 bases and J by 10 bases, with 18 bases between them. CDR3 DNA sequence: TGTGCCAGCTCGACAAGGGAGGTCGTAGGAAAACTGTTTTTT. It specifies CASSTREVVGKLFF.

This clone was picked up a small number of times. The chain links TRBV7-9 to TRBJ1-4; possible D gene TRBD1, 5 bases. Between the trimmed V and J ends, which lost 1 base and 5 bases, there was a span of 20 bases. Per the germline V gene, CDR1 is SEHNR and CDR2 is FQNEAQ (reference sequence). The length of the CDR3 is 18 residues. The DNA for the CDR3 is TGTGCCAGCAGCTTAGGGTTCGGTGTCGGAGGGGTAAATGAAAAACTGTTTTTT. Amino acids: CASSLGFGVGGVNEKLFF.

The V and J genes are TRBV7-2 and TRBJ2-1, with 8 bases matching TRBD2. The V segment lost 4 bases and the J segment 9 bases; nucleotides outside the gene matches: 17. CDR3 length: 17 residues. Per the germline V gene, CDR1 is SGHTA and CDR2 is FQGNSA. CDR3 DNA sequence: TGTGCCAGCAGCTACCTAGCGGGCCCGCCTCCTGGTGGTGAGCAGTTCTTC. As protein: CASSYLAGPPPGGEQFF.

The CDR3 bases are TGCGCCAGCAGCCAACCTCTCCAAACAGGGGAAAAACTGTTTTTT. It specifies CASSQPLQTGEKLFF. The genes are TRBV4-1 and TRBJ1-4, with D perhaps TRBD1 (6 bases). From germline, CDR1 is MGHRA and CDR2 YSYEKL. This CDR3 is 15 amino acids long. The germline V and J ends were trimmed by 2 bases and 8 bases, with 15 bases remaining between them.